Here is one TCR beta chain with its context. The V and J ends lost 4 bases and 14 bases, in that order; junction bases with no gene match: 8. The CDR3 length is 11 residues. Germline V CDR1 and CDR2: SGDLS, YYNGEE. This record comes from a study of blood T cell repertoires in COVID-19. About the study: COVID-19 samples, acute and convalescent, were from the United States, Italy and Spain. From T cells, B-cell-depleted T cells, or PBMCs came the material, which was cDNA or gDNA.

Study processing details: Estimated nucleated cell counts came from reference gene primer amplification. This table comes from immunoSEQ multiplex PCR, and its TCRdb copy is limited to in-frame clones, with some not included. Clone size and V and J calls were adopted from that table, with D and trimming inferred from the DNA. The sample records 75,000 to 90,000 clones, more than 75% being singletons. The source of this sequence is a man older than 75 with active or convalescent COVID-19. The source material was peripheral blood. The rearrangement uses TRBV9 and TRBJ1-1, with 7 bases matching TRBD1. CDR3 sequence: CASSSDRVPFF. The CDR3 DNA follows: TGTGCCAGCAGCTCAGACAGGGTCCCCTTCTTT.